This TCR beta chain was sequenced during a study of T cells in women clearing cervical HPV infection. Points on this clone: Its target is not known.

Findings of the study overall: Combining TCR richness with V gene abundances gave around 0.83 AUC.

Sequenced by immunoSEQ multiplex PCR; TCRdb stores in-frame clones only, minus some. Its table lists tens of thousands of clones. Specimen: blood buffy coat. The TCR sequence derives from a woman aged 18-70 years with a cervical HPV16 infection that either progressed to CIN3+ or cleared (not recorded which).

The CDR3 spells CASSPWGLAGSNDYTF. Incomplete CDR3 DNA: TGTGCCAGCAGCCCTTGGGGACTAGCGGGCAGCAACGAC. The genes are TRBV7-7 and TRBJ1-2, with D maybe TRBD1 (5 bases). Read coverage stops 3 residues before the CDR3 terminus; the germline J gene supplies the remainder. CDR1 and CDR2 (germline): SSHAT, FNYEAQ (reference sequence). The length of the CDR3 is 16 residues. The full variable domain, rest sourced from reference TRBV7-7 and TRBJ1-2, is GAGVSQSPRYKVTKRGQDVTLRCDPISSHATLYWYQQALGQGPEFLTYFNYEAQPDKSGLPSDRFSAERPEGSISTLTIQRTEQRDSAMYRCASSPWGLAGSNDYTFGSGTRLTVV.